The 25 T cell receptor beta chains presented below share a single source sample, sequenced in a study of blood T cell repertoires in COVID-19. Profiled with immunoSEQ multiplex PCR; TCRdb holds only in-frame clones, not every one. The sample holds about 130,000 clones, about 90% seen once. Sequenced input: peripheral blood. These TCRs come from a man over 45 with COVID-19, enrolled during active disease.

This clone was seen only once. The rearrangement joins TRBV11-2 to TRBJ2-1; TRBD2 might be the D (5 bases). The V end lost 5 bases, the J end lost 3 bases, and 14 bases lay between the germline ends. The CDR3 is made up of 15 amino acids. Germline-derived CDR1 and CDR2 are SGHAT and FQNNGV. The CDR3, as DNA: TGTGCCAGCAGCATGCGGTCGAGCGGCTACAATGAGCAGTTCTTC. The encoded protein is CASSMRSSGYNEQFF.

This rearrangement joins TRBV28 to TRBJ2-3, with D hard to call. This CDR3 region has 15 residues. V was trimmed by 5 bases and J by 0 bases, leaving 12 bases between them. Germline V gene lookup returns CDR1 MDHEN and CDR2 SYDVKM. CDR3 nucleotide sequence: TGTGCCAGCAGTCCCCCGAGAGGCAGCACAGATACGCAGTATTTT. Amino acids: CASSPPRGSTDTQYF. The whole variable domain, remainder taken from reference TRBV28 and TRBJ2-3, is DVKVTQSSRYLVKRTGEKVFLECVQDMDHENMFWYRQDPGLGLRLIYFSYDVKMKEKGDIPEGYSVSREKKERFSLILESASTNQTSMYLCASSPPRGSTDTQYFGPGTRLTVL.

The rearrangement uses TRBV4-1 and TRBJ2-3; the D gene is possibly TRBD2 (6 bases). The CDR3 extends over 14 amino acids. The V end was cut by 2 bases, the J end by 2 bases, with 8 bases between. CDR1 is MGHRA and CDR2 is YSYEKL in the germline V gene. The CDR3 protein is CASSQREFTDTQYF. The CDR3 DNA reads TGCGCCAGCAGCCAACGGGAGTTCACAGATACGCAGTATTTT.

The genes are TRBV10-1 and TRBJ2-2; tentatively, D is TRBD2 (5 bases). Per the germline V gene, CDR1 is WNHNN and CDR2 is SYGVQD (reference sequence). The CDR3 contains 14 residues. Trimming stripped 6 bases from V and 1 base from J, with 9 bases between. The DNA for the CDR3 is TGCGCCAGCAGCTTCGCGGGGAACACCGGGGAGCTGTTTTTT. Protein sequence: CASSFAGNTGELFF.

The chain employs TRBV7-9 and TRBJ1-4; TRBD1 matches at 10 bases. Trimming took 5 bases from V and 7 from J; bases not matched to a gene: 10. The CDR3 runs to 16 residues. Germline V gene data show CDR1 as SEHNR and CDR2 as FQNEAQ (reference sequence). CDR3 DNA sequence: TGTGCCAGCAGCCCGCCCGGGACAGGGGTGCGTGAAAAACTGTTTTTT. Translated: CASSPPGTGVREKLFF.

This chain connects TRBV11-2 to TRBJ2-5; D remains ambiguous. Germline CDR1 SGHAT, CDR2 FQNNGV. V was trimmed by 1 base and J by 4 bases, leaving 10 bases between them. This CDR3 region has 14 residues. The CDR3 loop reads CASSLGSRGETQYF. DNA for the CDR3: TGTGCCAGCAGCTTAGGTAGCAGAGGAGAGACCCAGTACTTC. The full variable domain, with the rest looked up from reference TRBV11-2 and TRBJ2-5, is EAGVAQSPRYKIIEKRQSVAFWCNPISGHATLYWYQQILGQGPKLLIQFQNNGVVDDSQLPKDRFSAERLKGVDSTLKIQPAKLEDSAVYLCASSLGSRGETQYFGPGTRLLVL.

This chain links TRBV24-1 with TRBJ2-3; a weak D match, TRBD1 (6 bases). With 0 bases removed from V and 8 bases from J, the gap between germline ends came to 8 bases. CDR1 and CDR2 from the germline V gene are KGHDR and SFDVKD. This CDR3 comprises 13 residues. This CDR3 reads CATSDLQGGTQYF. The CDR3 DNA reads TGTGCCACCAGTGATTTGCAAGGGGGTACGCAGTATTTT.

The chain recombines TRBV5-1 with TRBJ1-2; D unresolved. Per the germline V gene, CDR1 is SGHRS and CDR2 is YFSETQ. The ends were cut back, 4 bases at V and 6 bases at J, with 10 bases in the middle. The CDR3 is 12 residues long. CDR3 DNA: TGCGCCAGCAGCCGAACAGCCGATGGCTACACCTTC. Translation: CASSRTADGYTF.

The chain has TRBV27 and TRBJ1-3, with 7 bases fitting TRBD1. CDR1 is MNHEY and CDR2 is SMNVEV in the germline V gene (reference sequence). The V segment lost 2 bases and the J segment 3 bases; nucleotides outside the gene matches: 4. The CDR3 extends over 15 amino acids. CDR3 amino acids: CASSLKGGYGNTIYF. The CDR3 coding sequence is TGTGCCAGCAGTTTAAAAGGGGGCTATGGAAACACCATATATTTT.

The chain combines TRBV11-3 with TRBJ2-7; the match to TRBD2 covers 15 bases. CDR3 length: 16 amino acids. After removal of 5 bases from V and 2 bases from J, the junction contained 4 bases not matched to a gene. CDR1 and CDR2 (germline): SGHNT, YENEEA. CDR3 nucleotides: TGTGCCAGCAGCCCCGGACTAGCGGGAGGGCCCTACGAGCAGTACTTC. Its translation is CASSPGLAGGPYEQYF.

The chain couples TRBV7-3 to TRBJ2-2; 7 bases agree with TRBD1. The CDR3 is 15 amino acids. The germline gives CDR1 SGHTA, CDR2 FQGTGA. With V trimmed by 1 base and J by 1 base, 0 bases remained unmatched. The CDR3 region is CASSLRTGNTGELFF. The CDR3 bases are TGTGCCAGCAGCTTAAGGACAGGGAACACCGGGGAGCTGTTTTTT.

The V and J genes are TRBV19 and TRBJ2-2; D perhaps matches TRBD1 (6 bases). This CDR3 region has 16 residues. Trimming removed 4 bases at V and 4 bases at J, with 16 bases between. CDR1 is LNHDA and CDR2 is SQIVND in the germline V gene (reference sequence). The CDR3 region is CASSTAEGHGTGELFF. The CDR3 nucleotides are TGTGCCAGTAGTACTGCTGAGGGACACGGCACCGGGGAGCTGTTTTTT.

V gene TRBV29-1 combines with J gene TRBJ2-5; D perhaps matches TRBD1 (5 bases). Trimming cost V 4 bases and J 5 bases, with 11 bases left between them. This CDR3 has 12 residues. The germline V gene has CDR1 SQVTM and CDR2 ANQGSEA. The CDR3 is CSVVLAGETQYF. The CDR3 coding sequence is TGCAGCGTTGTGTTGGCAGGGGAGACCCAGTACTTC.

The chain combines TRBV19 with TRBJ1-5, with TRBD1 matching over 8 bases. The CDR3 sequence is 15 residues long. With 1 base clipped from V and 8 bases from J, the junction kept 7 bases outside the gene matches. Germline CDR1 and CDR2: LNHDA and SQIVND (reference sequence). CDR3 protein: CASSIVDRGVEPQHF. DNA of the CDR3: TGTGCCAGTAGTATAGTCGACAGGGGAGTGGAGCCCCAGCATTTT.

CDR3 coding DNA: TGTGCCAGTAGTAATAGGGGATCCGAGCAGTACTTC. This codes for CASSNRGSEQYF. V and J are TRBV19 and TRBJ2-7, with TRBD1 as a possible D gene (5 bases). CDR3 size: 12 residues. Trimming removed 4 bases from V and 6 bases from J, with 10 bases in between. Germline V lookup: CDR1 LNHDA, CDR2 SQIVND (reference sequence).

This chain uses TRBV6-2 or TRBV6-3 with TRBJ2-7; 15 nucleotides align to TRBD2. The J segment lost 6 bases and the V segment lost 0 bases, leaving 0 bases of the junction unmatched. Germline V gives CDR1 MNHEY, CDR2 SVGEGT. The CDR3 has 15 amino acids. The CDR3 nucleotides are TGTGCCAGCAGTTACTCGGGACTAGCGGGAGGCGAGCAGTACTTC. It codes for CASSYSGLAGGEQYF.

The gene calls are TRBV6-5 and TRBJ1-4; D call uncertain. The germline V gene encodes CDR1 MNHEY and CDR2 SVGAGI. The CDR3 is made up of 14 amino acids. With 6 bases removed from V and 3 bases from J, the gap between germline ends came to 11 bases. CDR3 loop: CASSGGLANEKLFF. The CDR3 DNA reads as TGTGCCAGCAGCGGAGGGCTGGCTAATGAAAAACTGTTTTTT.

The rearrangement uses TRBV11-3 and TRBJ2-1; D call uncertain. Between the trimmed V and J ends, which lost 1 base and 5 bases, there was a span of 3 bases. The CDR3 has 12 amino acids. Germline assignment: CDR1 SGHNT and CDR2 YENEEA. The CDR3 coding sequence is TGTGCCAGCAGCTTAGCGGACAATGAGCAGTTCTTC. Translation gives CASSLADNEQFF.

CDR3 amino acids: CASSTGFWETQYF. CDR3 DNA sequence: TGTGCCAGCAGCACAGGGTTCTGGGAGACCCAGTACTTC. The chain recombines TRBV7-2 with TRBJ2-5, with D perhaps matching TRBD1 (6 bases). V lost 5 bases and J 5 bases, leaving 12 bases between the germline ends. Per the germline V gene, CDR1 is SGHTA and CDR2 is FQGNSA. CDR3 length: 13 residues.

The chain combines TRBV12-3 or TRBV12-4 with TRBJ1-5; no clear D. This CDR3 has 13 amino acids. V gave up 3 bases and J gave up 5 bases, with 8 bases separating them. The CDR3 spells CASSFGLDQPQHF. CDR3 nucleotide sequence: TGTGCCAGCAGTTTTGGCCTAGATCAGCCCCAGCATTTT.

The chain has TRBV18 and TRBJ2-2; D gene uncertain. CDR1 and CDR2 (germline): KGHSH, LQKENI. The CDR3 runs 14 residues. Trimming shortened V by 5 bases and J by 3 bases, and 10 bases separated the two germline ends. The CDR3 protein is CASSSFRDTGELFF. CDR3 DNA sequence: TGTGCCAGCTCATCATTCCGGGACACCGGGGAGCTGTTTTTT.

The genes are TRBV11-2 and TRBJ2-7; 9 bases align to TRBD2. Germline V gene data show CDR1 as SGHAT and CDR2 as FQNNGV. With V trimmed by 1 base and J by 3 bases, 4 bases remained unmatched. This CDR3 has 15 amino acids. The CDR3 here is CASSLGLAGNYEQYV. The CDR3 bases are TGTGCCAGCAGCTTAGGCCTAGCGGGGAACTACGAGCAGTACGTC.

The rearrangement joins TRBV5-8 to TRBJ1-4; 7 nucleotides match TRBD1. Germline V lookup: CDR1 SGHTS, CDR2 YDEGEE. CDR3 length equals 17 residues. J lost 3 bases, V lost 0 bases, and 8 bases had no gene match. Here the CDR3 DNA reads TGTGCCAGCAGCTTGGGACAGGGATCGCAAGCTAATGAAAAACTGTTTTTT. This gives the protein CASSLGQGSQANEKLFF.

The chain combines TRBV27 with TRBJ2-1; 7 bases align to TRBD2. Trimming cost V 7 bases and J 1 base; bases outside gene matches: 4. This CDR3 is built from 14 residues. Germline CDR1 is MNHEY and CDR2 is SMNVEV (reference sequence). CDR3 in amino acids: CASTGGTSYNEQFF. DNA for the CDR3: TGTGCCAGCACGGGAGGAACGTCCTACAATGAGCAGTTCTTC.

V gene TRBV9 combines with J gene TRBJ2-7; D is possibly TRBD1 (6 bases). CDR3 length: 15 amino acids. Germline V lookup: CDR1 SGDLS, CDR2 YYNGEE. Trimming shortened V by 0 bases and J by 0 bases, and 10 bases separated the two germline ends. The CDR3, as DNA: TGTGCCAGCAGCGTAGGGCCGGACAGCTCCTACGAGCAGTACGTC. Translating it yields CASSVGPDSSYEQYV.